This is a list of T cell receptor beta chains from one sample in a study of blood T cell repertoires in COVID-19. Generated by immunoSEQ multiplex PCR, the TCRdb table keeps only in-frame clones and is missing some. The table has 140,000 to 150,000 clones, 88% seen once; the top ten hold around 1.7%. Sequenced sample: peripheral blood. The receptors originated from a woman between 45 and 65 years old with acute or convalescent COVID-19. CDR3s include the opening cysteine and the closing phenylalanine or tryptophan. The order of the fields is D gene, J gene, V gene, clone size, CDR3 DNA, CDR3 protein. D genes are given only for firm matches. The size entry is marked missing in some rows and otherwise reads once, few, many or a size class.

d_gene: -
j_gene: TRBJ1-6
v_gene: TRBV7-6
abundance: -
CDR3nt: TGTGCCAGCAGCATACTGACAGGCCATAATTCACCCCTCCACTTT
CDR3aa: CASSILTGHNSPLHF

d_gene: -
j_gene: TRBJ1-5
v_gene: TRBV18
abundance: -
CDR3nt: TGTGCCAGCTCAGGATGGGACACCGAGGGGTTTAGCAATCAGCCCCAGCATTTT
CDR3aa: CASSGWDTEGFSNQPQHF

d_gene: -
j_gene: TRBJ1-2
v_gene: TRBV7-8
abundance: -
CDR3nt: TGTGCCAGCAGCGCAACCCTCGGGGAGCAGGACTTGAATGGCTACACCTTC
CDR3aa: CASSATLGEQDLNGYTF

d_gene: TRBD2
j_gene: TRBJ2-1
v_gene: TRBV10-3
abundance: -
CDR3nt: TGTGCCATCGCCCCCGGGACTAGCCGCAATGAGCAGTTCTTC
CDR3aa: CAIAPGTSRNEQFF

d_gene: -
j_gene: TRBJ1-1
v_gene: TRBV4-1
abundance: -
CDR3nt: TGCGCCAGCAGCCAAGTCACAGAGAACACTGAAGCTTTCTTT
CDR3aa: CASSQVTENTEAFF

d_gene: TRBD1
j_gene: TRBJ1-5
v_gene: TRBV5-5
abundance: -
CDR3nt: TGTGCCAGCAGCTTGACGGGACAGCTTTATAGCAATCAGCCCCAGCATTTT
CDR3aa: CASSLTGQLYSNQPQHF

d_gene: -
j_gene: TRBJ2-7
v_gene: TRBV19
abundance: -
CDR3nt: TGTGCCAGTAGAGTGTCCGGGGGTTCCTACGAGCAGTACTTC
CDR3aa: CASRVSGGSYEQYF

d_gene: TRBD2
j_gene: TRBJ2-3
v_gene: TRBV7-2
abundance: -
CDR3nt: TGTGCCAGCAGAAAGGGACTAGCGGGAGCCGGGGATACGCAGTATTTT
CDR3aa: CASRKGLAGAGDTQYF

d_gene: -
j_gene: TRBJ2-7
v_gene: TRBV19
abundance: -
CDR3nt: TGTGCCAGTAGACCTGGGGGGAGAATGGGTTACGAGCAGTACTTC
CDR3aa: CASRPGGRMGYEQYF

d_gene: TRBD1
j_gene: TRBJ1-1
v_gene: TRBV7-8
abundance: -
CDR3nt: TGTGCCAGCAGCTTCACCGGGACAGGCCTCCTTCGAGCTGAAGCTTTCTTT
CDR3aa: CASSFTGTGLLRAEAFF

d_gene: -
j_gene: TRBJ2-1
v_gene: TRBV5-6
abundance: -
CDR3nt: TGTGCCAGCAGCTTGTGGGGTACGGGGGTCAACTACAATGAGCAGTTCTTC
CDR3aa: CASSLWGTGVNYNEQFF

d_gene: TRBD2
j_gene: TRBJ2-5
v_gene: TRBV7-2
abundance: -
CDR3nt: TGTGCCAGCAGCGTTGGACTAGAAACAGAGACCCAGTACTTC
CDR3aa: CASSVGLETETQYF

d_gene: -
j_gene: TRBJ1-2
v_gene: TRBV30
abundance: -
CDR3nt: TGTGCCTGGGGCAGGGACTATGGCTACACCTTC
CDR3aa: CAWGRDYGYTF

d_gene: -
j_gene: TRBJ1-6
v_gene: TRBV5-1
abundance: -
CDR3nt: TGCGCCAGCAGCTTGGAACAGGCCAGTTCACCCCTCCACTTT
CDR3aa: CASSLEQASSPLHF

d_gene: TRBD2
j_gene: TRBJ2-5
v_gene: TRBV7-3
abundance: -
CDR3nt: TGTGCCAGCAGCCAATCCGCTAGCGGGAGGTCCGAGACCCAGTACTTC
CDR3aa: CASSQSASGRSETQYF

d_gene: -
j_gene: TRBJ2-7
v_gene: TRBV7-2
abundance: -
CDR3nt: TGTGCCAGCAGCTTAAGTAGGGACACCAGCTCCTACGAGCAGTACTTC
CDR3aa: CASSLSRDTSSYEQYF

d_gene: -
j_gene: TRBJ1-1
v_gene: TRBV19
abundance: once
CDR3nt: TGTGCCAGTAGTATAGGCGGGCCACCATCGAACACTGAAGCTTTCTTT
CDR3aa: CASSIGGPPSNTEAFF

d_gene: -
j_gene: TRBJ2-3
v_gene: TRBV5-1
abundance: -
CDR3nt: TGCGCCAGCAGCTTGGATGTCGAGCGGGCCACAGATACGCAGTATTTT
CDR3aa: CASSLDVERATDTQYF

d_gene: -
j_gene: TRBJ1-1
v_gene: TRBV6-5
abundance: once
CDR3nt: TGTGCCAGCCGGGGGACGGGTCGAGCGAACACTGAAGCTTTCTTT
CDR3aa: CASRGTGRANTEAFF

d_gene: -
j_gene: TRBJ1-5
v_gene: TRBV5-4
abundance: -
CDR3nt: TGTGCCAGCAGCACGCAGGGAGGTCAGCCCCAGCATTTT
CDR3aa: CASSTQGGQPQHF

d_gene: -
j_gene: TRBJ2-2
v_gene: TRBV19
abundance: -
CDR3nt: TGTGCCAGTAGTACCGTTCCAGGGGACACCGGGGAGCTGTTTTTT
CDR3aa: CASSTVPGDTGELFF

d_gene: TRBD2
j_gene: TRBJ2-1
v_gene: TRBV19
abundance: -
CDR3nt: TGTGCCAGTAGTACCCTCTTGCGCGGGAGGAGCTCCTACAATGAGCAGTTCTTC
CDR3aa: CASSTLLRGRSSYNEQFF

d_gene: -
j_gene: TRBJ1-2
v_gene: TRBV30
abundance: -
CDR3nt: TGTGCCTGGGATCGGGGGATAGCTAACTATGGCTACACCTTC
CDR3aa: CAWDRGIANYGYTF

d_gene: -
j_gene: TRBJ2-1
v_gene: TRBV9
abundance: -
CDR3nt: TGTGCCAGCAGCGTATCCGGGACTTTCTACAATGAGCAGTTCTTC
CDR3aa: CASSVSGTFYNEQFF

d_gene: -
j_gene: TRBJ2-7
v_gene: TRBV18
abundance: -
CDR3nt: TGTGCCAGCTCACCACCCATCCCTCAGGGTCCCCACGAGCAGTACTTC
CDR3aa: CASSPPIPQGPHEQYF

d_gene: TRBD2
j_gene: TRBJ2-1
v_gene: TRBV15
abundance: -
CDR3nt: TGTGCCACCAGCAGGACTAGCGGGTATCCCATCAATGAGCAGTTCTTC
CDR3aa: CATSRTSGYPINEQFF

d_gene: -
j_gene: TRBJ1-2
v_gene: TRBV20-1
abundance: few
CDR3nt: TGCAGTGCTAGGTCACAGGGATTTAGCACCTTC
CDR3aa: CSARSQGFSTF

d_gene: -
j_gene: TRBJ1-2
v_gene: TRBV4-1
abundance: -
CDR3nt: TGCGCCAGCAGCCAAGAGCTAGGGGGTCTGGACCCTAACTATGGCTACACCTTC
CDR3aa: CASSQELGGLDPNYGYTF

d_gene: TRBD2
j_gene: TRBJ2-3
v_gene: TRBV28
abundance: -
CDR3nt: TGTGCCAGCAATCCCTCGAGCGGGGCGGGAGATACGCAGTATTTT
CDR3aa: CASNPSSGAGDTQYF

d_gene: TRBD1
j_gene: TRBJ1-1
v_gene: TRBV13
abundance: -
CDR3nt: TGTGCCAGCAGCTCCGGGACAGGGGGTATCACTGAAGCTTTCTTT
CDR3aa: CASSSGTGGITEAFF

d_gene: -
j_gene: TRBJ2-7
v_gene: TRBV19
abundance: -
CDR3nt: TGTGCCAGTAGTCCTGACGGAACCGGGTCCTACGAGCAGTACTTC
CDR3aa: CASSPDGTGSYEQYF

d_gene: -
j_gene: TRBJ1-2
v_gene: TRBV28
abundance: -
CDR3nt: TGTGCCAGCAGCGCAAATGGCCCGAACTATGGCTACACCTTC
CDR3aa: CASSANGPNYGYTF

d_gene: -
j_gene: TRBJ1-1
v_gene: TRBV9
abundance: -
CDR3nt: TGTGCCAGCAGCACAAATACAGGGACTGAAGCTTTCTTT
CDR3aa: CASSTNTGTEAFF

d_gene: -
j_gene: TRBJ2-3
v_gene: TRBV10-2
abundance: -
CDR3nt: TGCGCCAGCAGTGAGAACGGACTCGGGGATACGCAGTATTTT
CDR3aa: CASSENGLGDTQYF

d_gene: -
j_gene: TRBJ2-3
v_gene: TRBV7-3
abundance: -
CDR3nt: TGTGCCAGCGGACAAACTAGCACAGATACGCAGTATTTT
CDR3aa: CASGQTSTDTQYF

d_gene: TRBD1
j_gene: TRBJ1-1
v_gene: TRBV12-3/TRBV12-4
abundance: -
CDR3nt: TGTGCCAGCAGGATGGACAGGGGCACTGAAGCTTTCTTT
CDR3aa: CASRMDRGTEAFF

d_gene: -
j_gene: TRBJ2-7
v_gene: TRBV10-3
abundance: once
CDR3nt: TGTGCCATCGGGGCAGAAGCCTCCTACGAGCAGTACTTC
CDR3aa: CAIGAEASYEQYF

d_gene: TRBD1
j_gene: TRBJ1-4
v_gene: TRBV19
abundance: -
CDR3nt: TGTGCCAGTGGGGGACAGGGAACAACTAATGAAAAACTGTTTTTT
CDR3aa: CASGGQGTTNEKLFF

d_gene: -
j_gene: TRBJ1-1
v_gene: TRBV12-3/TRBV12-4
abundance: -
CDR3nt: TGTGCCAGCAGTTTTACCGGGAACACTGAAGCTTTCTTT
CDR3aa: CASSFTGNTEAFF

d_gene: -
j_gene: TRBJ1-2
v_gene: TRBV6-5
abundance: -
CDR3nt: TGTGCCAGCAGTTACTCCTCACTCTATGGCTACACCTTC
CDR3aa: CASSYSSLYGYTF

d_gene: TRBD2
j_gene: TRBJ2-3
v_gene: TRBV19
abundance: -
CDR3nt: TGTGCCAGTAGTATAGCCCCCCCAGCGGGAGGGAGCGCAGATACGCAGTATTTT
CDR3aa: CASSIAPPAGGSADTQYF

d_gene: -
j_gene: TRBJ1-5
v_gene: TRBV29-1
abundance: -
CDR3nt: TGCAGCGTGCATGAGGGCAATCAGCCCCAGCATTTT
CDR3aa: CSVHEGNQPQHF

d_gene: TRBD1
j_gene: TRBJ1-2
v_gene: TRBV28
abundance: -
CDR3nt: TGTGCCAGCAGTACCGGGACAGGGATAAATGGCTACACCTTC
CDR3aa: CASSTGTGINGYTF

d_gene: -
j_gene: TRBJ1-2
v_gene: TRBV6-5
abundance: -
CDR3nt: TGTGCCAGCAGTTACTCCACGGGGTTAGCCTATGGCTACACCTTC
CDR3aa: CASSYSTGLAYGYTF

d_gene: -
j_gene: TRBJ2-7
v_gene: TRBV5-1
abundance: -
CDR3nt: TGCGCCAGCAGCTTATCCAGGGTGAAGTACGAGCAGTACTTC
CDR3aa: CASSLSRVKYEQYF

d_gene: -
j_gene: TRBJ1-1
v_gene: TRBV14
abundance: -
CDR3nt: TGTGCCAGCAGGCCAAGGGGTTGGATGAACACTGAAGCTTTCTTT
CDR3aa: CASRPRGWMNTEAFF

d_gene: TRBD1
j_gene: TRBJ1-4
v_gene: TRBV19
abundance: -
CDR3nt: TGTGCCAGTAGGCCGACAGGGGGTTTTGAAAAACTGTTTTTT
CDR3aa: CASRPTGGFEKLFF

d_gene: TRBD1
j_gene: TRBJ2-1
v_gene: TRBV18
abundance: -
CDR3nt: TGTGCCAGCTCACTTCCGGGACAGGGGTCCTACAATGAGCAGTTCTTC
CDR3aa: CASSLPGQGSYNEQFF

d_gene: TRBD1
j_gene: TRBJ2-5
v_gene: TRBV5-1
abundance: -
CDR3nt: TGCGCCACCCGGACAGGACTAGAGACCCAGTACTTC
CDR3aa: CATRTGLETQYF